This TCR beta chain was observed in a study of blood T cell repertoires in COVID-19. Turning to the study itself: Italy, Spain and the United States were the sources of the convalescent and acute COVID-19 samples. From T cells, B-cell-depleted T cells, or PBMCs came the material, which was cDNA or gDNA.

Original methodology: Cell counts per sample came from amplifying reference gene primers. TCRdb keeps only in-frame clones here, not all; method: immunoSEQ multiplex PCR. The V and J calls and clone size are taken from that table; D and trimming were inferred from the DNA. The sample carries approximately 200,000 clones, 70% to 90% recorded once. V lost 7 bases, J lost 8 bases, and 16 bases stayed unmatched. The CDR3 loop spans 16 amino acids. Germline values: CDR1 LNHDA, CDR2 SQIVND (reference sequence). The sample was peripheral blood. The chain recombines TRBV19 with TRBJ2-1, with 8 positions matching TRBD2. This receptor was taken from a woman older than 75 with acute or convalescent COVID-19. CDR3 DNA: TGTGCCAGTACCCCGGGGCGGGGGGCCTCCTCGGATGAGCAGTTCTTC. Protein sequence: CASTPGRGASSDEQFF.